These 10 T cell receptor beta chains originate from one sample sequenced in a study of molecular identifiers for immune sequencing clone quantification. TCRdb recomputed calls from the PCR reads with MiXCR, one row per CDR3 protein. The data hold roughly 320,000 distinct CDR3 sequences, with 20% to 25% observed a single time. Sequencing used naive CD8+ T cells from blood, with Jurkat cell RNA spiked in. Specified subset: FACS-sorted CD8+CD4-CCR7+CD45RA+ naive T cells. These TCRs come from a human donor in good health. Some libraries in this study had Jurkat cell RNA spiked in.

With regard to this clonotype: With a much larger clone just one base away, this may be a read error. This rearrangement joins TRBV12-3 or TRBV12-4 to TRBJ2-3; either TRBD1 or TRBD2 may fit D (5 bases each). The V gene lost 7 bases and the J gene lost 4 bases, with 12 bases spanning the gap. This CDR3 contains 13 residues. The CDR3 region is CASNTLGADTQYF. CDR3 DNA: TGTGCCAGCAATACACTAGGGGCAGATACGCAGTATTTT.

There are many counts of this clonotype. CDR3 DNA: TGTGCCTGCTGGACAGGGAATTATCAAGAGACCCAGTACTTC. Translation: CACWTGNYQETQYF. This chain connects TRBV30 to TRBJ2-5, with 8 bases aligning to TRBD1. Trimming at V came to 6 bases and at J to 2 bases, leaving 8 bases not matched to a gene. This CDR3 contains 14 residues. Germline CDR1 GTSNPN, CDR2 SVGIG (reference sequence).

Many counts were recorded for this clonotype. The J gene is TRBJ2-1, the V gene TRBV20-1, with D perhaps matching TRBD2 (6 bases). Germline-derived CDR1 and CDR2 are DFQATT and SNEGSKA (reference sequence). This CDR3 is built from 14 residues. V shed 6 bases and J shed 4 bases, with 16 bases lying between them. CDR3 residues: CSAIAVGGYNEQFF. CDR3 DNA sequence: TGCAGTGCAATAGCCGTGGGGGGTTACAATGAGCAGTTCTTC.

The table lists this clonotype with many counts. The CDR3 region has the DNA TGTGCCAGCAGTCCGGACAGGCCAGGCACAGATACGCAGTATTTT. Its protein product is CASSPDRPGTDTQYF. This chain links TRBV12-3 or TRBV12-4 with TRBJ2-3; 7 bases map to TRBD1. Germline trimming cut 5 bases from V and 1 base from J; bases unmatched to any gene: 6. The CDR3 has 15 amino acids.

This clonotype was found many times. The chain carries TRBV11-2 and TRBJ2-6; D is ambiguous. Germline CDR1 and CDR2: SGHAT and FQNNGV. The V end was cut by 5 bases, the J end by 0 bases, with 14 bases between. CDR3 length equals 17 residues. The CDR3 nucleotides read TGTGCCAGCAGCCTCGATCCAGCCCACTCTGGGGCCAACGTCCTGACTTTC. This gives the protein CASSLDPAHSGANVLTF.

There are many counts of this clonotype. The J gene is TRBJ1-6, the V gene TRBV4-3, with D possibly TRBD1 on 5 matching bases. CDR3 size: 16 residues. Germline CDR1 LGHNA, CDR2 YSLEER. V was clipped by 0 bases and J by 5 bases, with 11 bases between them. The CDR3 nucleotides are TGCGCCAGCAGCCAAGATTCGAGGGACCATAATTCACCCCTCCACTTT. Translated: CASSQDSRDHNSPLHF.

This clonotype appeared many times. V is TRBV20-1 and J is TRBJ2-1; D call uncertain. This CDR3 is built from 13 residues. In germline, CDR1 is DFQATT, CDR2 SNEGSKA (reference sequence). Trimming took 0 bases from V and 5 from J, leaving 8 bases between them. The CDR3 reads CSARDHRDNEQFF. In nucleotides, the CDR3 is TGCAGTGCTAGAGATCATAGGGACAATGAGCAGTTCTTC.

This clonotype was detected many times. The chain carries TRBV29-1 and TRBJ2-3; no definite D call. Trimming shortened V by 6 bases and J by 0 bases, and 25 bases separated the two germline ends. Germline V lookup: CDR1 SQVTM, CDR2 ANQGSEA. There are 18 residues in the CDR3. For the CDR3, the DNA is TGCAGCGTCCTGGGCGGCTCCTGGGGAAGGTATAGCACAGATACGCAGTATTTT. Protein product: CSVLGGSWGRYSTDTQYF.

This clonotype appeared once. This sequence may be a read error, since a much larger clone differs from it by one base. CDR3 amino acids: CAGSYVTTGQGRGQYF. CDR3 DNA: TGTGCCGGCAGCTATGTTACGACGGGACAGGGAAGGGGGCAGTACTTC. The chain uses TRBV7-9 and TRBJ2-7, with TRBD1 identical over 9 bases. Germline V gene lookup returns CDR1 SEHNR and CDR2 FQNEAQ (reference sequence). This CDR3 has 16 residues. Supplemented by reference TRBV7-9 and TRBJ2-7, the full variable domain reads DTGVSQNPRHKITKRGQNVTFRCDPISEHNRLYWYRQTLGQGPEFLTYFQNEAQLEKSRLLSDRFSAERPKGSFSTLEIQRTEQGDSAMYLCAGSYVTTGQGRGQYFGPGTRLTVT.

This clonotype was counted many times. The J gene is TRBJ1-2, the V gene TRBV29-1; 8 positions match TRBD1. Germline-derived CDR1 and CDR2 are SQVTM and ANQGSEA. The CDR3 runs 12 residues. V dropped 3 bases and J dropped 6; count of bases not matched to a gene: 3. The chain's CDR3 is CSVDFRGHGYTF. In DNA form, the CDR3 reads TGCAGCGTTGACTTCAGGGGGCATGGCTACACCTTC.